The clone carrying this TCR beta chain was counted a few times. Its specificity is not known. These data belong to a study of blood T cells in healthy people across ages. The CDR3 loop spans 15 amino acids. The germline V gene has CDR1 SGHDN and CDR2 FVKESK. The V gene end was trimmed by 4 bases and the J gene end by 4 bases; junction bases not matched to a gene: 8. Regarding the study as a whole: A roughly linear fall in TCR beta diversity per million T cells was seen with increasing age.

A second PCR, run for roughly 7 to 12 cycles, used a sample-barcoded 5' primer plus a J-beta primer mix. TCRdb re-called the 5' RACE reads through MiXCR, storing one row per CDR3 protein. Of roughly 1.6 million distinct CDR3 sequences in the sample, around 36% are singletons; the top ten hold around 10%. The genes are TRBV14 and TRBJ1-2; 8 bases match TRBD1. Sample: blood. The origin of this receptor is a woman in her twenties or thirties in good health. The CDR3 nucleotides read TGTGCCAGCAGCCCCGGACAGGGTTCAAGCTATGGCTACACCTTC. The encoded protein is CASSPGQGSSYGYTF.